The 3 T cell receptor beta chains below come from one sample, sequenced in a study of graft-versus-host responses after intestinal transplantation. No antigens are known for them. Produced via immunoSEQ multiplex PCR; TCRdb's table is partial and in-frame only. The sample has some 90,000 clones, around 92% seen once. Material: unstimulated CD8+ T cells sorted from spleen or lymph node cells, obtained before transplant. Receptors were obtained from a human donor who was the organ donor for an intestinal transplant.

The chain couples TRBV5-8 to TRBJ2-7; TRBD2 matches at 7 bases. Germline CDR1 SGHTS, CDR2 YDEGEE. Trimming cost V 10 bases and J 1 base; bases outside gene matches: 14. The CDR3 length is 15 residues. In nucleotides, the CDR3 is TGTGCCCAGAAGGGAGACAAGGGAGGGTCCTACGAGCAGTACTTC. Translated: CAQKGDKGGSYEQYF.

The rearrangement joins TRBV4-1 to TRBJ2-3; the D is unclear. Germline CDR1 and CDR2: MGHRA and YSYEKL. V shed 0 bases and J shed 3 bases, with 16 bases lying between them. This CDR3 contains 17 residues. CDR3 amino acids: CASSQDLPGFGTDTQYF. The CDR3 nucleotides read TGCGCCAGCAGCCAAGATCTCCCGGGTTTTGGGACAGATACGCAGTATTTT.

The chain has TRBV25-1 and TRBJ1-4; possible D gene TRBD1, 6 bases. The V end lost 1 base, the J end lost 5 bases, and 11 bases lay between the germline ends. Germline CDR1 and CDR2: MGHDK and SYGVNS. The CDR3 loop spans 15 amino acids. The DNA for the CDR3 is TGTGCCAGCAGTGAATGGCTGGGGGCGAATGAAAAACTGTTTTTT. Translating it yields CASSEWLGANEKLFF.